Each of the 11 T cell receptor beta chains below was sequenced from the same sample in a study of blood T cell repertoires in COVID-19. TCRdb's table, derived via immunoSEQ multiplex PCR, lists solely in-frame clones and lacks some. The table has 140,000 or so clones, roughly 77% seen once. The sequenced sample was peripheral blood. The source is a woman aged 70-85 years with COVID-19, enrolled during active disease.

The chain links TRBV19 to TRBJ1-3; D is ambiguous. Germline loops: CDR1 LNHDA, CDR2 SQIVND (reference sequence). The CDR3 sequence is 16 residues long. The V end lost 3 bases, the J end lost 3 bases, and 15 bases lay between the germline ends. CDR3 DNA: TGTGCCAGTAGTATTCCGGGGAACCGCCTTGGAAACACCATATATTTT. Its protein product is CASSIPGNRLGNTIYF.

The genes are TRBV7-2 and TRBJ1-1, with TRBD1 matching over 7 bases. Germline CDR1 reads SGHTA; CDR2 reads FQGNSA. CDR3 length: 18 amino acids. Trimming took 2 bases from V and 4 from J; bases not matched to a gene: 16. CDR3 loop: CASSLPRQGALRVTEAFF. CDR3 sequence (DNA): TGTGCCAGCAGCTTACCCAGACAGGGAGCCTTAAGGGTCACTGAAGCTTTCTTT.

This chain uses TRBV19 with TRBJ1-5; a weak D match, TRBD1 (5 bases). The CDR3 covers 15 residues. Deletions cut 0 bases from V and 6 bases from J, with 12 bases between. Germline CDR1 is LNHDA and CDR2 is SQIVND (reference sequence). For the CDR3, the DNA is TGTGCCAGTAGTATAGAATTAGGGGTAGTTCAGCCCCAGCATTTT. Translating gives CASSIELGVVQPQHF.

The chain links TRBV4-1 to TRBJ2-1, with TRBD1 matching over 7 bases. Germline CDR1 reads MGHRA; CDR2 reads YSYEKL. This CDR3 region has 16 residues. After removal of 3 bases from V and 0 bases from J, the junction contained 5 bases not matched to a gene. The CDR3 sequence is CASSHLQGSSYNEQFF. CDR3 DNA sequence: TGCGCCAGCAGCCACCTACAGGGGAGCTCCTACAATGAGCAGTTCTTC.

This chain joins TRBV7-8 and TRBJ1-4; possible D gene TRBD1, 5 bases. V was cut by 4 bases and J by 0 bases, with 9 bases left in between. The CDR3 consists of 15 residues. The germline V gene encodes CDR1 SGHVS and CDR2 FQNEAQ. CDR3 sequence: CASSSYRSTNEKLFF. CDR3 bases: TGTGCCAGCAGCTCTTACAGGTCAACTAATGAAAAACTGTTTTTT.

This CDR3 is CASSLEDREGETQYF. The CDR3 DNA is TGTGCCAGCAGCTTAGAGGACAGGGAGGGAGAGACCCAGTACTTC. This chain links TRBV7-2 with TRBJ2-5, with D maybe TRBD1 (8 bases). The CDR3 runs to 15 residues. V lost 1 base to trimming and J lost 4 bases, with 13 bases between them. Germline V gene data show CDR1 as SGHTA and CDR2 as FQGNSA.

This clone was seen more than once but under ten times. The J gene is TRBJ1-6, the V gene TRBV25-1, with a weak D call TRBD1 (5 bases). V lost 7 bases to trimming and J lost 7 bases, with 14 bases between them. Looked up from germline, CDR1 is MGHDK and CDR2 is SYGVNS. The CDR3 totals 14 residues. For the CDR3, the DNA is TGTGCCAGCACCCAGGCAGGGTGGAATTCACCCCTCCACTTT. It codes for CASTQAGWNSPLHF.

CDR3 in DNA: TGTGCCACCAGCAGGGGGGGGAATAATTCACCCCTCCACTTT. The encoded protein is CATSRGGNNSPLHF. The chain joins TRBV15 to TRBJ1-6, with a weak D call TRBD1 (5 bases). The CDR3 contains 14 residues. V was pared by 3 bases and J by 5 bases, with 8 bases between. CDR1 and CDR2 (germline): LNHNV, YYDKDF (reference sequence).

This clone was counted only a few times. V and J are TRBV9 and TRBJ2-2; tentative D call: TRBD2 (6 bases). Trimming cost V 3 bases and J 4 bases, with 13 bases left between them. This CDR3 has 15 residues. From germline, CDR1 is SGDLS and CDR2 YYNGEE. Here the CDR3 reads CASSAGGMATGELFF. CDR3 sequence (DNA): TGTGCCAGCAGCGCAGGAGGGATGGCCACCGGGGAGCTGTTTTTT.

The rearrangement links TRBV6-5 to TRBJ2-5, with 10 bases aligning to TRBD2. V shed 2 bases and J 4 bases; nucleotides not matched to a gene: 7. CDR3 length: 16 residues. Germline V gene data show CDR1 as MNHEY and CDR2 as SVGAGI. Here the CDR3 reads CASSYRVAGGLETQYF. DNA for the CDR3: TGTGCCAGCAGTTACCGGGTAGCGGGGGGACTAGAGACCCAGTACTTC.

The rearrangement links TRBV21-1 to TRBJ1-6. TRBV21-1 is shown as a pseudogene. This CDR3 has 17 amino acids. In nucleotides, the CDR3 is TGTGCCAGCAGCTGGGAGGGGGGCCGGGGGCCAAATTCACCCCTCCACTTT. Its protein product is CASSWEGGRGPNSPLHF.